These 32 T cell receptor beta chains share one sample of origin, sequenced in a study of blood T cells in healthy people across ages. Together with a sample-barcoded 5' primer, a J-beta primer mix was included in a second PCR lasting roughly 7 to 11 cycles. MiXCR, applied by TCRdb to the 5' RACE reads, yields one record per CDR3 protein. This table has fewer than 1,000,000 distinct CDR3 sequences, around two fifths appearing once. Sample: blood. The receptors stem from a man aged 55 to 70 in good health.

Only a few counts were recorded for this clonotype. The gene calls are TRBV2 and TRBJ2-7; no clear D. The CDR3 extends over 11 amino acids. Germline lookup yields CDR1 SNHLY and CDR2 FYNNEI. The germline V and J ends were trimmed by 6 bases and 7 bases, with 10 bases remaining between them. CDR3 protein: CASRSSSEQYF. For the CDR3, the DNA is TGTGCCAGCAGGTCCTCTTCTGAGCAGTACTTC.

This clonotype was detected a few times. For the CDR3, the DNA is TGCGCCAGCAGCCAAGATCACGCGGGGAGAGCCAAAAACATTCAGTACTTC. Residues: CASSQDHAGRAKNIQYF. V gene TRBV4-3 combines with J gene TRBJ2-4, with D perhaps matching TRBD2 (6 bases). This CDR3 is built from 17 residues. CDR1 is LGHNA and CDR2 is YSLEER in the germline V gene. V lost 0 bases and J 0 bases, leaving 12 bases between the germline ends.

In regard to this clonotype: At one end the junction does not follow the germline gene, possibly because of a read error. The chain uses TRBV27 and TRBJ1-1; D is undetermined. Germline CDR1 is MNHEY and CDR2 is SMNVEV (reference sequence). This CDR3 region has 13 residues. The CDR3 nucleotides are TGTGCCAGCAGTGTATCCTCGAACACTGAAGCTTTCTTT. It yields the protein CASSVSSNTEAFF.

The CDR3 region is CSVRGRRGQYF. DNA for the CDR3: TGCAGCGTACGGGGTAGGAGGGGGCAGTACTTC. The rearrangement links TRBV29-1 to TRBJ2-4; D may match TRBD1 or TRBD2 (6 bases each). The V gene's germline CDR1 is SQVTM and CDR2 ANQGSEA. The CDR3 totals 11 residues. The V end was cut by 6 bases, the J end by 13 bases, with 16 bases between.

This clonotype turned up a few times. The chain employs TRBV25-1 and TRBJ2-4; D may be TRBD1 (7 bases). V dropped 4 bases and J dropped 9 bases, with 19 bases sitting between them. CDR1 and CDR2 from the germline V gene are MGHDK and SYGVNS. The CDR3 is 15 residues long. The CDR3 nucleotides are TGTGCCAGCAGTGGGCAGGGGGACTCTCTGAGCATTCAGTACTTC. This codes for CASSGQGDSLSIQYF.

This chain uses TRBV20-1 with TRBJ1-6; D perhaps matches TRBD1 (6 bases). This CDR3 spans 15 amino acids. The V gene lost 1 base and the J gene lost 5 bases, with 12 bases spanning the gap. The V gene's germline CDR1 is DFQATT and CDR2 SNEGSKA (reference sequence). The CDR3 coding sequence is TGCAGTGCTAGAGGAGGGGGACCCAATAATTCACCCCTCCACTTT. This gives the protein CSARGGGPNNSPLHF.

A word on this clonotype: A much larger clone differs by one base, so this may be a read error. V is TRBV5-4 and J is TRBJ2-1; tentatively, D is TRBD2 (5 bases). The CDR3 is 14 residues long. In germline, CDR1 is SGHNT, CDR2 YYREEE (reference sequence). Between the trimmed V and J ends, which lost 4 bases and 4 bases, there was a span of 12 bases. This CDR3 is CASSVRLAYNEQFF. CDR3 in DNA: TGTGCCAGCAGCGTGAGGCTAGCATACAATGAGCAGTTCTTC.

This rearrangement joins TRBV2 to TRBJ1-2, with TRBD1 identical over 7 bases. Germline CDR1 reads SNHLY; CDR2 reads FYNNEI. This CDR3 has 13 residues. The ends lost 5 bases at V and 5 bases at J; junction bases unmatched: 5. The CDR3 DNA sequence: TGTGCCAGCAGTATAGGGGGCGTATATGGCTACACCTTC. Protein product: CASSIGGVYGYTF.

This clonotype was counted a few times. V is TRBV6-5 and J is TRBJ1-6; 9 bases are shared with TRBD1. This CDR3 spans 15 amino acids. CDR1 is MNHEY and CDR2 is SVGAGI in the germline V gene. The ends lost 5 bases at V and 5 bases at J; junction bases unmatched: 4. DNA for the CDR3: TGTGCCAGCAGTGCCGGGACAGGGAATAATTCACCCCTCCACTTT. This codes for CASSAGTGNNSPLHF.

With respect to this clonotype: Given the absence of the conserved phenylalanine or tryptophan at the CDR3 end, a read error is likely. The chain combines TRBV12-3 or TRBV12-4 with TRBJ2-3, with D perhaps TRBD2 (5 bases). The V and J ends lost 7 bases and 9 bases respectively, with 20 bases between them. The CDR3 runs 14 residues. CDR3 bases: TGTGCCAGCAATTACGGACTTTCGTCGCGGACGCAGTATCTT. Its translation is CASNYGLSSRTQYL.

V gene TRBV14 combines with J gene TRBJ2-7; TRBD1 aligns across 8 bases. In germline, CDR1 is SGHDN, CDR2 FVKESK. Trimming removed 1 base from V and 4 bases from J; junction bases left unmatched: 9. This CDR3 has 16 residues. CDR3 sequence (DNA): TGTGCCAGCAGCCAAGGAGGACAGGGAATCGATTACGAGCAGTACTTC. Its translation is CASSQGGQGIDYEQYF.

V and J are TRBV20-1 and TRBJ2-1; D unresolved. The length of the CDR3 is 12 residues. V lost 3 bases and J lost 6, with 9 bases in between. CDR1 DFQATT and CDR2 SNEGSKA come from the germline V gene (reference sequence). CDR3: CSASADSNEQFF. In nucleotides, the CDR3 is TGCAGTGCTAGTGCTGACTCCAATGAGCAGTTCTTC.

The rearrangement links TRBV6-6 to TRBJ2-3; 9 nucleotides agree with TRBD1. The CDR3 sequence is 14 residues long. CDR1 MNHNY and CDR2 SVGAGI come from the germline V gene (reference sequence). With 11 bases clipped from V and 5 bases from J, the junction kept 11 bases outside the gene matches. CDR3 in DNA: TGTGCCGTCCGGGACAGGGCCCTAAGAGATACGCAGTATTTT. Protein product: CAVRDRALRDTQYF.

The J gene is TRBJ1-2, the V gene TRBV25-1; tentative D call: TRBD1 (6 bases). V was clipped by 1 base and J by 8 bases, with 11 bases between them. There are 13 residues in the CDR3. CDR1 is MGHDK, CDR2 SYGVNS, per germline. The CDR3, as DNA: TGTGCCAGCAGTGAATCGGGGGCTCAGGGCTACACCTTC. It specifies CASSESGAQGYTF.

This clonotype has a handful of counts. The rearrangement links TRBV24-1 to TRBJ2-1, with no clear D. The germline CDR1 and CDR2 sequences are KGHDR and SFDVKD. The CDR3 loop spans 13 amino acids. The V and J ends lost 10 bases and 9 bases respectively, with 18 bases between them. CDR3 in amino acids: CATPRKQFCEQFF. DNA of the CDR3: TGTGCCACTCCTCGGAAGCAGTTCTGTGAGCAGTTCTTC.

This clonotype was seen a handful of times. V gene TRBV11-1 combines with J gene TRBJ2-7; TRBD1 matches at 10 bases. Unmatched junction bases numbered 13, after V lost 5 bases and J lost 3 bases. CDR1 is SGHAT, CDR2 FQDESV, per germline (reference sequence). CDR3 length equals 17 residues. DNA for the CDR3: TGTGCCAGCAGCCGATATGGACAGGGGGGAACCGACTACGAGCAGTACTTC. Its protein product is CASSRYGQGGTDYEQYF. Full variable domain (rest looked up from reference TRBV11-1 and TRBJ2-7): EAEVAQSPRYKITEKSQAVAFWCDPISGHATLYWYRQILGQGPELLVQFQDESVVDDSQLPKDRFSAERLKGVDSTLKIQPAELGDSAMYLCASSRYGQGGTDYEQYFGPGTRLTVT.

This chain joins TRBV7-2 and TRBJ2-4, with 8 bases matching TRBD2. The germline gives CDR1 SGHTA, CDR2 FQGNSA. The CDR3 runs to 16 residues. V lost 3 bases and J lost 0; bases outside the gene matches: 4. The CDR3 sequence: CASSFSGVLAKNIQYF. In DNA, the CDR3 is TGTGCCAGCAGCTTTAGCGGGGTCCTAGCCAAAAACATTCAGTACTTC.

The chain joins TRBV28 to TRBJ2-7, with TRBD1 identical over 12 bases. CDR1 and CDR2 (germline): MDHEN, SYDVKM. Unmatched junction bases numbered 10, after V lost 3 bases and J lost 4 bases. This CDR3 region has 17 residues. The CDR3 protein is CASSFSPGTGGWYEQYF. In nucleotides, the CDR3 is TGTGCCAGCAGTTTCTCCCCCGGGACAGGGGGCTGGTACGAGCAGTACTTC.

The rearrangement links TRBV7-9 to TRBJ2-5; D call uncertain. V was clipped by 1 base and J by 0 bases, with 12 bases between them. This CDR3 comprises 16 residues. Germline V gene lookup returns CDR1 SEHNR and CDR2 FQNEAQ (reference sequence). The CDR3 DNA reads as TGTGCCAGCAGCTTAGATAGCAGTTGGTACCAAGAGACCCAGTACTTC. Residues: CASSLDSSWYQETQYF.

The gene calls are TRBV6-1 and TRBJ2-3; 8 nucleotides match TRBD2. The CDR3 covers 16 residues. With V trimmed by 5 bases and J by 0 bases, 7 bases remained unmatched. CDR1 and CDR2 (germline): MNHNS, SASEGT. CDR3 coding DNA: TGTGCCAGCAGTACCCGGGGGGGAACTAGCACAGATACGCAGTATTTT. Its translation: CASSTRGGTSTDTQYF.

This clonotype turned up a few times. The chain employs TRBV12-3 or TRBV12-4 and TRBJ2-2, with 7 nucleotides matching TRBD2. This CDR3 is 15 amino acids long. V gave up 4 bases and J gave up 6 bases; unmatched junction bases: 8. CDR3 residues: CASSSQTSPAGELFF. The DNA of the CDR3 is TGTGCCAGCAGTTCCCAGACTAGCCCAGCCGGGGAGCTGTTTTTT.

This chain connects TRBV7-2 to TRBJ2-7; TRBD2 is a possible D gene (5 bases). V was cut by 6 bases and J by 0 bases, with 12 bases left in between. The CDR3 sequence is 14 residues long. Germline CDR1 reads SGHTA; CDR2 reads FQGNSA. The CDR3 reads CASRASHISYEQYF. DNA for the CDR3: TGTGCCAGCAGGGCTAGCCATATCTCCTACGAGCAGTACTTC.

This clonotype has only a few counts. The chain couples TRBV6-2 or TRBV6-3 to TRBJ2-1; tentatively, D is TRBD1 or TRBD2 (6 bases each). The CDR3 is 16 residues long. The V gene's germline CDR1 is MNHEY and CDR2 SVGEGT. The germline V and J ends were trimmed by 6 bases and 8 bases, with 23 bases remaining between them. CDR3 protein: CASSRGRTRNPYEQFF. The CDR3, as DNA: TGTGCCAGCAGCCGGGGGCGGACACGGAACCCCTATGAGCAGTTCTTC.

The chain combines TRBV5-1 with TRBJ2-7; D possibly corresponds to TRBD1 (6 bases). The germline CDR1 and CDR2 sequences are SGHRS and YFSETQ. There are 13 residues in the CDR3. Trimming took off 0 bases at V and 6 bases at J, with 10 bases between the two ends. The chain's CDR3 is CASSLGTEGEQYF. CDR3 DNA: TGCGCCAGCAGCTTGGGGACAGAAGGCGAGCAGTACTTC.

The rearrangement links TRBV6-5 to TRBJ2-3; 7 bases fit TRBD1. This CDR3 has 14 amino acids. Germline loops: CDR1 MNHEY, CDR2 SVGAGI. V lost 8 bases and J lost 0; bases outside the gene matches: 5. The CDR3 spells CASATTGSTDTQYF. The CDR3 region has the DNA TGTGCCAGCGCCACGACAGGGAGCACAGATACGCAGTATTTT.

This clonotype was counted once. The V gene is TRBV20-1, the J gene TRBJ2-5, with 10 positions matching TRBD2. V shed 0 bases, J shed 3 bases, and the junction held 4 bases outside the gene matches. The CDR3 consists of 15 residues. The germline CDR1 and CDR2 sequences are DFQATT and SNEGSKA (reference sequence). The CDR3 spells CSARDPGLAEETQYF. The CDR3 DNA sequence: TGCAGTGCTAGAGATCCTGGACTAGCGGAAGAGACCCAGTACTTC.

This chain joins TRBV7-9 and TRBJ1-1, with 9 positions matching TRBD1. Germline CDR1 is SEHNR and CDR2 is FQNEAQ (reference sequence). Unmatched junction bases numbered 8, after V lost 4 bases and J lost 11 bases. The CDR3 runs to 13 residues. The CDR3 here is CASSWTGERYAFF. CDR3 DNA sequence: TGTGCCAGCAGCTGGACAGGGGAGCGCTATGCTTTCTTT. The variable domain in full, completed from reference TRBV7-9 and TRBJ1-1, reads DTGVSQNPRHKITKRGQNVTFRCDPISEHNRLYWYRQTLGQGPEFLTYFQNEAQLEKSRLLSDRFSAERPKGSFSTLEIQRTEQGDSAMYLCASSWTGERYAFFGQGTRLTVV.

The gene calls are TRBV29-1 and TRBJ1-6; 7 positions agree with TRBD1. This CDR3 is built from 13 residues. J gave up 7 bases and V 6 bases, and 6 bases lay outside the gene matches. Germline V gene lookup returns CDR1 SQVTM and CDR2 ANQGSEA. The CDR3 is CSVAGTENSPLHF. In DNA form, the CDR3 reads TGCAGCGTCGCCGGGACAGAAAATTCACCCCTCCACTTT.

The genes are TRBV4-1 and TRBJ1-5; 11 positions agree with TRBD1. Germline assignment: CDR1 MGHRA and CDR2 YSYEKL. V shed 0 bases and J 6 bases; nucleotides not matched to a gene: 4. The CDR3 is 16 amino acids. For the CDR3, the DNA is TGCGCCAGCAGCCAAGAGGGACAGGGGGTGGCTCAGCCCCAGCATTTT. Translated, it gives CASSQEGQGVAQPQHF.

This clonotype was seen a handful of times. The chain combines TRBV7-9 with TRBJ2-1; 9 bases agree with TRBD2. Per the germline V gene, CDR1 is SEHNR and CDR2 is FQNEAQ (reference sequence). Trimming cost V 3 bases and J 9 bases; bases outside gene matches: 6. This CDR3 is 14 amino acids long. The CDR3 region is CASSFNLAGREQFF. The CDR3 bases are TGTGCCAGCAGCTTTAACCTAGCGGGACGTGAGCAGTTCTTC.

The table lists this clonotype with many counts. V gene TRBV6-5 combines with J gene TRBJ2-1; no reliable D call. V was clipped by 2 bases and J by 6 bases, with 8 bases between them. This CDR3 is built from 13 residues. Germline V gives CDR1 MNHEY, CDR2 SVGAGI. The CDR3 DNA follows: TGTGCCAGCAGTTACAACAGAGGCAATGAGCAGTTCTTC. This translates into CASSYNRGNEQFF.

A few counts support this clonotype. This sequence joins TRBV10-3 and TRBJ1-5, with D hard to call. Per germline, CDR1 ENHRY and CDR2 SYGVKD. This CDR3 comprises 12 residues. Trimming removed 8 bases at V and 4 bases at J, with 9 bases between. DNA for the CDR3: TGTGCCATCTTTTTCGGAAATCAGCCCCAGCATTTT. It translates to CAIFFGNQPQHF.